This T cell receptor (beta chain) came from a study of control samples from healthy donors and cancer patients. The table came from immunoSEQ multiplex PCR; TCRdb's copy has only in-frame clones and leaves some out. The sample holds about 110,000 clones, approximately 90% seen once. Per germline, CDR1 SGHVS and CDR2 FQNEAQ. V gave up 5 bases and J gave up 7 bases, with 18 bases separating them. The CDR3 totals 15 residues. This receptor was identified in a woman in her forties or fifties in good health. This chain joins TRBV7-8 and TRBJ2-1; D tentatively fits TRBD1 or TRBD2 (5 bases each). Sequencing used blood. CDR3 sequence reads: CASSGPDGTVNEQFF. In DNA, the CDR3 is TGTGCCAGCAGCGGTCCCGACGGGACCGTTAATGAGCAGTTCTTC.